Each of the 17 T cell receptor beta chains below was sequenced from the same sample in a study of cytomegalovirus exposure and HLA in healthy donors (dated by TCRdb to about 2017). The receptor library was made with the immunoSEQ multiplex PCR assay. For the multiplex PCR, a mixture combining 60 forward primers for TCR Vbeta segments and 13 reverse primers for TCR Jbeta segments was used. TCRdb's version of the immuneACCESS table is confined to in-frame rearrangements and falls short of the full clone set. An unresolved V gene accounts for under half of the shortfall where checked; the remainder is of unknown origin. Per the sample table, the count is about 140,000 clones. About 2.5% of the sample is held by the ten biggest clonotypes. The sequenced sample was PBMCs. The source of these receptors is a man aged 35 to 55 in good health and CMV-seronegative.

Turning to this clone: One end of the junction varies from germline; a read error may be responsible. V is TRBV2 and J is TRBJ1-2; the D gene is possibly TRBD1 (5 bases). The CDR3 runs to 13 residues. Germline CDR1 and CDR2: SNHLY and FYNNEI. Here the CDR3 DNA reads TGTGCCAGCAGTAGAGACAGCCTCTATAGCTACACCTTC. Translation: CASSRDSLYSYTF.

The chain has TRBV4-3 and TRBJ2-5; TRBD2 matches 8 bases. Germline CDR1 and CDR2: LGHNA and YSLEER. The CDR3 covers 15 residues. Unmatched junction bases numbered 3, after V lost 1 base and J lost 2 bases. CDR3 protein: CASSQVTSGQETQYF. The DNA for the CDR3 is TGCGCCAGCAGCCAAGTTACTAGCGGACAAGAGACCCAGTACTTC.

The rearrangement uses TRBV28 and TRBJ1-1, with D unclear. This CDR3 region has 12 residues. The germline gives CDR1 MDHEN, CDR2 SYDVKM. V dropped 5 bases and J dropped 6 bases, with 10 bases sitting between them. The CDR3 spells CASSRGGPEAFF. The CDR3 region has the DNA TGTGCCAGCAGTCGGGGTGGCCCTGAAGCTTTCTTT.

The V and J genes are TRBV1 and TRBJ2-5; the table's D call TRBD1 went unverified against the DNA. TRBV1 is designated a pseudogene. The CDR3 spans 13 residues. The CDR3 DNA reads TGCACCAGCAGCCATGACAGGAAAGAGACCCAGTACTTC. Translated, it gives CTSSHDRKETQYF.

The rearrangement joins TRBV19 to TRBJ2-3; TRBD1 matches at 8 bases. The V and J ends lost 4 bases and 9 bases, in that order; junction bases with no gene match: 3. Germline-derived CDR1 and CDR2 are LNHDA and SQIVND (reference sequence). This CDR3 has 12 residues. For the CDR3, the DNA is TGTGCCAGTAGTACCGGACAGGGCACGCAGTATTTT. The encoded protein is CASSTGQGTQYF.

The chain recombines TRBV19 with TRBJ2-3; 10 nucleotides align to TRBD2. The CDR3 is 14 residues long. The germline gives CDR1 LNHDA, CDR2 SQIVND (reference sequence). With 6 bases clipped from V and 3 bases from J, the junction kept 3 bases outside the gene matches. The CDR3 coding sequence is TGTGCCAGTAGCAGGACTAGCGGAACAGATACGCAGTATTTT. Translation: CASSRTSGTDTQYF.

CDR3 nucleotides: TGTGCCAGCAGTTTATCCCCAGGACTCTTTGAAGCTTTCTTT. Its translation is CASSLSPGLFEAFF. V usage is TRBV27 and J usage is TRBJ1-1, with D unresolved. Per the germline V gene, CDR1 is MNHEY and CDR2 is SMNVEV (reference sequence). V lost 0 bases, J lost 7 bases, and 12 bases lay in between. This CDR3 is 14 amino acids long.

The J gene is TRBJ2-2, the V gene TRBV5-4, with TRBD1 matching over 9 bases. J gave up 6 bases and V 0 bases, and 3 bases lay outside the gene matches. Germline V gives CDR1 SGHNT, CDR2 YYREEE (reference sequence). The CDR3 totals 15 residues. The CDR3 nucleotides read TGTGCCAGCAGCTTGGGACAGGGGGTGGCCGGGGAGCTGTTTTTT. Translating it yields CASSLGQGVAGELFF.

The genes are TRBV4-2 and TRBJ1-5; D is unclear. The CDR3 spans 15 residues. V was clipped by 5 bases and J by 6 bases, with 17 bases between them. Germline CDR1 and CDR2: LGHNA and YNFKEQ. The CDR3, as DNA: TGTGCCAGCAGCACTCAGTCCGAGGGTCGTCAGCCCCAGCATTTT. Its translation: CASSTQSEGRQPQHF.

The CDR3 region is CASTTRGVGETQYF. As DNA, the CDR3 is TGTGCCAGCACAACACGGGGGGTGGGGGAGACCCAGTACTTC. The chain is built from TRBV6-1 and TRBJ2-5; 7 nucleotides match TRBD2. Trimming at V came to 7 bases and at J to 5 bases, leaving 10 bases not matched to a gene. CDR1 and CDR2 from the germline V gene are MNHNS and SASEGT. There are 14 residues in the CDR3.

J is TRBJ2-2 and V is TRBV15; D remains unclear. Germline V gives CDR1 LNHNV, CDR2 YYDKDF (reference sequence). Trimming removed 8 bases from V and 3 bases from J, with 7 bases in between. The CDR3 has 12 residues. For the CDR3, the DNA is TGTGCCACCGGCGAGGACACCGGGGAGCTGTTTTTT. Protein product: CATGEDTGELFF.

Written as DNA, the CDR3 is TGTGCCAGCAGCTTTGATGCGGGGGGGAGGGGAGAGACCCAGTACTTC. Translated: CASSFDAGGRGETQYF. The chain has TRBV7-8 and TRBJ2-5, with 9 bases that match TRBD2. The junction had 9 bases not matched to a gene; V was cut back by 3 bases and J by 4 bases. Per the germline V gene, CDR1 is SGHVS and CDR2 is FQNEAQ. The CDR3 length is 16 residues.

The genes are TRBV6-5 and TRBJ2-5, with unresolved D. CDR1 is MNHEY, CDR2 SVGAGI, per germline. The CDR3 is made up of 14 amino acids. V dropped 0 bases and J dropped 7 bases, with 12 bases sitting between them. Here the CDR3 DNA reads TGTGCCAGCAGTTACTCGCCCAATACGGGGACCCAGTACTTC. Residues: CASSYSPNTGTQYF.

The rearrangement links TRBV4-3 to TRBJ1-6, with D perhaps TRBD1 (6 bases). The CDR3 loop spans 15 amino acids. V lost 5 bases and J 5 bases, leaving 13 bases between the germline ends. Germline V gene sequence: CDR1 LGHNA, CDR2 YSLEER. CDR3 loop: CASSVGHGHNSPLHF. The CDR3, as DNA: TGCGCCAGCAGCGTGGGACACGGACATAATTCACCCCTCCACTTT.

This chain joins TRBV5-8 and TRBJ2-5; D uncertain. V lost 0 bases to trimming and J lost 0 bases, with 9 bases between them. Germline V gene sequence: CDR1 SGHTS, CDR2 YDEGEE. The CDR3 has 15 residues. As DNA, the CDR3 is TGTGCCAGCAGCTTGGCGGAGATGTACCAAGAGACCCAGTACTTC. Translation: CASSLAEMYQETQYF.

The V call is TRBV19, the J call TRBJ2-7, with TRBD2 identical over 7 bases. This CDR3 has 15 residues. Trimming at V came to 4 bases and at J to 7 bases, leaving 13 bases not matched to a gene. Germline V CDR1 and CDR2: LNHDA, SQIVND (reference sequence). In DNA, the CDR3 is TGTGCCAGTAGTAGGCTCGCGGGGGTACGAAGAGAGCAGTACTTC. Encoded protein: CASSRLAGVRREQYF.

CDR3 nucleotides: TGTGCCATCAGGATGGCGGATAACACTGAAGCTTTCTTT. This codes for CAIRMADNTEAFF. The chain recombines TRBV10-3 with TRBJ1-1; no definite D call. V lost 6 bases to trimming and J lost 2 bases, with 10 bases between them. The CDR3 has 13 amino acids. Germline CDR1 and CDR2: ENHRY and SYGVKD.